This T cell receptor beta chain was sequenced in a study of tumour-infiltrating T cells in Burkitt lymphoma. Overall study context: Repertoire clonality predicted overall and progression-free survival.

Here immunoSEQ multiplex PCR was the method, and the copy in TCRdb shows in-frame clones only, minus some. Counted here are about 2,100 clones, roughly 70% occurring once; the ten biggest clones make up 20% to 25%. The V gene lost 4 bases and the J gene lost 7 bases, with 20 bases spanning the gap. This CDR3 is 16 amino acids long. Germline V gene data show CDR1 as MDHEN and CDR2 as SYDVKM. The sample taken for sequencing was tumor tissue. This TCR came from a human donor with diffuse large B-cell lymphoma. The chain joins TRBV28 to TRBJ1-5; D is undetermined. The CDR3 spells CASSSSTRVDYQPQHF. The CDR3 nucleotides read TGTGCCAGCAGTTCCTCGACCCGGGTGGATTACCAGCCCCAGCATTTT.